What follows describes a single T cell receptor beta chain. This sample stems from a study of chronic HIV infection and antiretroviral therapy. TCRdb processed the 5' RACE reads anew with MiXCR; each CDR3 protein has one entry. The sample contains about 38,000 distinct CDR3 sequences, 8% to 10% of which appear only once. CDR1 and CDR2 (germline): LGHDT, YNNKEL (reference sequence). The V end lost 4 bases, the J end lost 3 bases, and 14 bases lay between the germline ends. CDR3 size: 15 residues. Sequences were obtained from peripheral blood. The receptor's source is an adult who had HIV and had not received antiretroviral therapy, or was an uninfected healthy control (not recorded which). The chain recombines TRBV3-1 with TRBJ2-3; no definite D call. The CDR3 nucleotides are TGTGCCAGCAGCCCCTTTGGTTTTAATACAGATACGCAGTATTTT. Translated, it gives CASSPFGFNTDTQYF.